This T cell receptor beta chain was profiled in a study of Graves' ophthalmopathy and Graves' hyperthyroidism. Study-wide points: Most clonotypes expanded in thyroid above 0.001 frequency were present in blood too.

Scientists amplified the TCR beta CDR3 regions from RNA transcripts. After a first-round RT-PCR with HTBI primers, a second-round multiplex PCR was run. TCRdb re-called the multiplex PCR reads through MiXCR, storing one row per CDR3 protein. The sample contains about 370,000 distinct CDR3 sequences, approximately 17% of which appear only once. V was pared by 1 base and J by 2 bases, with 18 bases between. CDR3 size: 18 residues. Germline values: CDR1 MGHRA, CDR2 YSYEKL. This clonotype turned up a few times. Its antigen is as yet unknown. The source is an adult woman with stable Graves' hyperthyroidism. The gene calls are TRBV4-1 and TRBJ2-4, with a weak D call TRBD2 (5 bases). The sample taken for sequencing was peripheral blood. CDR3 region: CASSQGPPTGSTKNIQYF. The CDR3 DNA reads TGCGCCAGCAGCCAAGGCCCCCCGACGGGGTCTACCAAAAACATTCAGTACTTC.